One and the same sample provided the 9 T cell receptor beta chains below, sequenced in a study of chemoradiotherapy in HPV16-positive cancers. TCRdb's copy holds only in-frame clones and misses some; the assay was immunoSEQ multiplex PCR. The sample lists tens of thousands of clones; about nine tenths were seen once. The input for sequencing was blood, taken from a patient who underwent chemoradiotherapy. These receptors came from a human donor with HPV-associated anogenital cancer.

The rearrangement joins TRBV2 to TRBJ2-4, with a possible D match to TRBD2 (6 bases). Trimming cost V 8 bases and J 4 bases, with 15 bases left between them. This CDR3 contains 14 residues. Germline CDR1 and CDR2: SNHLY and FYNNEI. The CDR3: CASGGGVRKNIQYF. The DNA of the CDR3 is TGTGCCAGCGGTGGAGGGGTGAGAAAAAACATTCAGTACTTC.

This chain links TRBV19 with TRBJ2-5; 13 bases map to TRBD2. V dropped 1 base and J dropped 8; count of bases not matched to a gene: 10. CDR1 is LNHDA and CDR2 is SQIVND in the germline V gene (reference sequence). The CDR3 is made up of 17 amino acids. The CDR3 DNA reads TGTGCCAGTAGTATAGCCGGAGGACTAGCGGGGGTGGAAACCCAGTACTTC. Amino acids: CASSIAGGLAGVETQYF.

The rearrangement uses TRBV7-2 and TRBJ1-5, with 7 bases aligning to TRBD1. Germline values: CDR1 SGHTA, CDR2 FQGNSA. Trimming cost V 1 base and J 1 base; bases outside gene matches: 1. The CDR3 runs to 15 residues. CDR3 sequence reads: CASSLGGQSNQPQHF. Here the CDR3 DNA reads TGTGCCAGCAGCTTAGGGGGACAGAGCAATCAGCCCCAGCATTTT.

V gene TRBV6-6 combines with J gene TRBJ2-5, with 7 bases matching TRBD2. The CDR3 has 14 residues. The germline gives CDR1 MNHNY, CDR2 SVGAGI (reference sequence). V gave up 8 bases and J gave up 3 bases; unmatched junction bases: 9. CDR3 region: CASGTREDKETQYF. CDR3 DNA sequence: TGTGCCAGCGGTACTCGGGAGGATAAAGAGACCCAGTACTTC.

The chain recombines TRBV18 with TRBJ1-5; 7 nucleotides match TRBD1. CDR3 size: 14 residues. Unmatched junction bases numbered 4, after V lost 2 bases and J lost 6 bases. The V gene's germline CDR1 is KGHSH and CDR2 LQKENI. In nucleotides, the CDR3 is TGTGCCAGCTCACCAGGGAGGGACAGTCAGCCCCAGCATTTT. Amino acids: CASSPGRDSQPQHF. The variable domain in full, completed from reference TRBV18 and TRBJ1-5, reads NAGVMQNPRHLVRRRGQEARLRCSPMKGHSHVYWYRQLPEEGLKFMVYLQKENIIDESGMPKERFSAEFPKEGPSILRIQQVVRGDSAAYFCASSPGRDSQPQHFGDGTRLSIL.

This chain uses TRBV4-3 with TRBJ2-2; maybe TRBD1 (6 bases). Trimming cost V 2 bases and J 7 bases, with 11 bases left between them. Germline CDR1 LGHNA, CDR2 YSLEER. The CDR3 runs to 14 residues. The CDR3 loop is CASSQQGTDGELFF. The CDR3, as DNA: TGCGCCAGCAGCCAACAGGGGACCGACGGGGAGCTGTTTTTT.

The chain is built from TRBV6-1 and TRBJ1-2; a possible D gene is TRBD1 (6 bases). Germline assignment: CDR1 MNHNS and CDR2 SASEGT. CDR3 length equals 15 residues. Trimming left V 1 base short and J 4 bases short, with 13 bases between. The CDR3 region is CASSEEWGLGYGYTF. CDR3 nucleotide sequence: TGTGCCAGCAGTGAAGAATGGGGGCTCGGCTATGGCTACACCTTC.

CDR3 in amino acids: CATSRGRAGGDTEAFF. DNA for the CDR3: TGTGCCACCAGCAGAGGCCGGGCCGGCGGGGACACTGAAGCTTTCTTT. The chain joins TRBV15 to TRBJ1-1; D uncertain. The germline V and J ends were trimmed by 1 base and 3 bases, with 15 bases remaining between them. The germline V gene has CDR1 LNHNV and CDR2 YYDKDF (reference sequence). CDR3 length equals 16 residues.

The CDR3 DNA follows: TGTGCCAGCAGCGGGGCCATAGGTGGGGAGCAGTTCTTC. Translation: CASSGAIGGEQFF. The genes are TRBV9 and TRBJ2-1; D not certain. CDR1 and CDR2 from the germline V gene are SGDLS and YYNGEE. The V and J ends lost 3 bases and 10 bases respectively, with 14 bases between them. The CDR3 has 13 amino acids. Variable domain in full (rest from reference TRBV9 and TRBJ2-1): DSGVTQTPKHLITATGQRVTLRCSPRSGDLSVYWYQQSLDQGLQFLIQYYNGEERAKGNILERFSAQQFPDLHSELNLSSLELGDSALYFCASSGAIGGEQFFGPGTRLTVL.